The text below deals with one TCR beta chain. The antigen is unknown. This specimen comes from a study of shared clonotypes between healthy human individuals. Whole-study context: Each donor contributed plates that comprised three CD4 naive, three CD4 memory, two CD8 naive and one CD8 memory.

In germline, CDR1 is SEHNR, CDR2 FQNEAQ (reference sequence). The V and J ends lost 5 bases and 5 bases respectively, with 23 bases between them. The CDR3 loop spans 17 amino acids. Assay used: immunoSEQ multiplex PCR; TCRdb lists only in-frame clones, some missing. In the table there are under 1 million clones, 90% to 95% of which are singletons. Positively selected for CCR7, the CD45RO-negative cells used as naive CD8 cells excluded terminally differentiated effector memory CD45RA+ cells. Points from the study as a whole: Richness estimates generally favored naive over memory subsets.

The sequenced sample consisted of naive CD8+ T cells sorted from blood. The receptor comes from a man aged 25-40 years in good health. This chain uses TRBV7-9 with TRBJ2-3; TRBD2 might be the D (5 bases). CDR3 sequence (DNA): TGTGCCAGCAGCCCACCTTCGAGCGGCTCCACGGTAGATACGCAGTATTTT. Its protein product is CASSPPSSGSTVDTQYF.